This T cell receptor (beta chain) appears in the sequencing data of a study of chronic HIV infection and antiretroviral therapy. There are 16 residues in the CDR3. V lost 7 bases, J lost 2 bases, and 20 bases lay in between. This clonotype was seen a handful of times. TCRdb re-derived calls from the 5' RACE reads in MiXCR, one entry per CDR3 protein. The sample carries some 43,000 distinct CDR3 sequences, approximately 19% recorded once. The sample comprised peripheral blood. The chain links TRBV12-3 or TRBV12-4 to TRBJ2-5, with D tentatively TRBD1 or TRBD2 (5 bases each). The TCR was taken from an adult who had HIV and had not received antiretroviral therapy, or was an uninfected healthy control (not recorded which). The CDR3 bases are TGTGCCAGCAAAGTAGAAGCCGGGGCGGTGCAAGAGACCCAGTACTTC. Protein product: CASKVEAGAVQETQYF.